This TCR beta chain was observed in a study of T cell responses to AZD1222 COVID-19 vaccine. Study-wide findings and caveats: Repertoire sampling was restricted to post-peak T cell response timepoints. Just a handful of AZD1222 recipients tested seropositive at baseline.

With respect to this clone: What it recognizes is unknown.

The ends lost 6 bases at V and 4 bases at J; junction bases unmatched: 5. The CDR3 covers 14 residues. Germline lookup yields CDR1 MDHEN and CDR2 SYDVKM. Data came from immunoSEQ multiplex PCR; TCRdb stores just in-frame clones and leaves some out. Of about 21,000 clones detected, roughly 84% appear once; the ten largest clones hold around 16%. Whether given at about 4 or about 12 weeks, second doses were pooled. The gene calls are TRBV28 and TRBJ1-2; 10 bases are shared with TRBD1. This TCR derives from an adult who received the AZD1222 COVID-19 vaccine. The starting material was peripheral blood, obtained 28 days after the second AZD1222 dose. This CDR3 reads CASSPGTGVYGYTF. The DNA for the CDR3 is TGTGCCAGCAGCCCGGGGACAGGGGTCTATGGCTACACCTTC.